This T cell receptor beta chain was obtained from a study of post-analysis software for immune sequencing data. Whole-study context: As for disease course, relapsing-remitting, secondary progressive and progressive-relapsing multiple sclerosis were all included.

General observations from the study: Compared against controls, patients with multiple sclerosis displayed significantly lower normalized Chao1 diversity. There were a few TRBV segments more frequent in patients than controls, and TRBV5-6, TRBV5-1 and TRBV20-1 were among them. F measure clustering grouped samples strongly by preparation batch.

The CDR3 runs to 14 residues. V gave up 5 bases and J gave up 10 bases; unmatched junction bases: 10. Turning to this clonotype: The antigen remains unidentified.

The TCR beta cDNA libraries contained unique molecular identifiers. One entry per CDR3 protein, called by TCRdb with MiXCR from the PCR reads. The sample lists 700,000 to 900,000 distinct CDR3 sequences, about 43% seen once, with roughly 4.4% in the top ten. V gene TRBV12-3 or TRBV12-4 combines with J gene TRBJ2-1; 8 bases map to TRBD2. The source is a girl aged 5 to 17 with multiple sclerosis. Material: blood. The CDR3 DNA reads TGTGCCAGCAGTCCATCCGGGACTAGTCGGGAGCAGTTCTTC. Amino acid sequence: CASSPSGTSREQFF.